This passage covers 22 T cell receptor beta chains from one sample sequenced in a study of tumor-infiltrating lymphocytes in oesophageal squamous cell carcinoma. TCRdb re-called the PCR reads with MiXCR, one entry per CDR3 protein. The table includes over 20,000 distinct CDR3 sequences, 35% to 40% detected once. The sequenced material came from esophageal tumor tissue. All receptors derive from a male donor with esophageal squamous cell carcinoma.

The sample holds many counts of this clonotype. J is TRBJ2-7 and V is TRBV10-2; D ambiguous. This CDR3 comprises 12 residues. V lost 7 bases to trimming and J lost 2 bases, with 9 bases between them. Germline CDR1 is WSHSY and CDR2 is SAAADI. The CDR3 protein is CASNSGPYEQYF. The CDR3 DNA sequence: TGCGCCAGCAACTCTGGGCCCTACGAGCAGTACTTC.

This rearrangement joins TRBV7-4 to TRBJ2-5, with TRBD2 matching over 12 bases. The J call is doubtful: the DNA matches TRBJ2-1 better. The CDR3 totals 19 residues. Germline V gene data show CDR1 as SGHVT and CDR2 as SQSDAQ. In nucleotides, the CDR3 is TGTGCCAGCAGCTTATATGGACTAGCGGGACCCGAGGGAGGGAATGAGCAGTTCTTC. Translating it yields CASSLYGLAGPEGGNEQFF.

This clonotype was seen repeatedly, ten times or more. Written as DNA, the CDR3 is TGCGCCAGCAGTGAGTCTTTTTGGAGCGAGCAGTACTTC. Translating gives CASSESFWSEQYF. This sequence joins TRBV10-1 and TRBJ2-7; D is unclear. The V end was cut by 0 bases, the J end by 6 bases, with 9 bases between. Germline values: CDR1 WNHNN, CDR2 SYGVQD (reference sequence). The CDR3 runs to 13 residues.

This clonotype was seen a handful of times. This CDR3 fails to terminate in the conserved phenylalanine or tryptophan, so it likely reflects a read error. No DNA is shown, since the ends of the CDR3 on it are uncertain; the CDR3 is the one TCRdb lists. The gene calls are TRBV7-3 and TRBJ2-6; no DNA check was done on the table's D call, TRBD2. Germline V gene data show CDR1 as SGHTA and CDR2 as FQGTGA. The CDR3 totals 18 residues, both ends included. CDR3: CASSLNLAGGPNEQFFGA.

This clonotype was seen a few times. The chain links TRBV7-9 to TRBJ2-1; possibly TRBD1 or TRBD2 for D (6 bases each). The V end was cut by 7 bases, the J end by 4 bases, with 14 bases between. CDR3 length: 14 amino acids. Germline loops: CDR1 SEHNR, CDR2 FQNEAQ (reference sequence). CDR3 DNA: TGTGCCAGCACTATGGGGGGCGTTTACAATGAGCAGTTCTTC. Translation: CASTMGGVYNEQFF.

This clonotype was counted many times. The chain carries TRBV19 and TRBJ1-5; D not resolved. Per germline, CDR1 LNHDA and CDR2 SQIVND (reference sequence). The CDR3 length is 15 residues. Trimming left V 10 bases short and J 5 bases short, with 21 bases between. The CDR3 bases are TGTGCCACCTCCCTGTTATTGGACTTATATCAGCCCCAGCATTTT. Translation gives CATSLLLDLYQPQHF.

This clonotype showed up just a few times. V gene TRBV2 combines with J gene TRBJ2-3; 12 bases align to TRBD2. The J call may be faulty, since TRBJ2-5 better matches the DNA end. The CDR3 is made up of 20 amino acids. Germline V CDR1 and CDR2: SNHLY, FYNNEI. CDR3 amino acids: CASSERFLAGGGPRQETQYF. CDR3 DNA: TGTGCCAGCAGTGAAAGATTTCTAGCGGGGGGGGGGCCCAGGCAAGAGACCCAGTACTTC.

The CDR3 coding sequence is TGTGCCAGCAGCCCACTAGCGGGATCCTACGAGCAGTACTTC. Protein product: CASSPLAGSYEQYF. V and J are TRBV11-3 and TRBJ2-1, with 10 bases fitting TRBD2. The J call may not be correct, given that the DNA end is closer to TRBJ2-7. Germline assignment: CDR1 SGHNT and CDR2 YENEEA. The CDR3 is 14 amino acids.

This clonotype was seen only a few times. The genes are TRBV7-6 and TRBJ2-1, with 7 positions matching TRBD2. The CDR3 sequence is 14 residues long. V lost 4 bases and J lost 3; bases outside the gene matches: 3. Looked up from germline, CDR1 is SGHVS and CDR2 is FNYEAQ. Here the CDR3 DNA reads TGTGCCAGCAGCTCGCGGGGGAACTACAATGAGCAGTTCTTC. Amino acid sequence: CASSSRGNYNEQFF.

This clonotype rates as large. This chain uses TRBV7-9 with TRBJ2-5; D gene unclear. The ends were cut back, 4 bases at V and 2 bases at J, with 14 bases in the middle. There are 15 residues in the CDR3. The V gene's germline CDR1 is SEHNR and CDR2 FQNEAQ (reference sequence). CDR3 region: CASSSGPSQQETQYF. As DNA, the CDR3 is TGTGCCAGCAGCTCTGGACCCTCCCAGCAAGAGACCCAGTACTTC.

This clonotype was seen at least ten times. V usage is TRBV11-2 and J usage is TRBJ2-5; 8 bases are a match to TRBD2. Germline CDR1 is SGHAT and CDR2 is FQNNGV. The CDR3 spans 17 residues. J gave up 4 bases and V 5 bases, and 15 bases lay outside the gene matches. CDR3 coding DNA: TGTGCCAGCAGCCCAGGATCATCGGGGGGGTTTGGAGAGACCCAGTACTTC. Its translation is CASSPGSSGGFGETQYF.

This clonotype has at least ten counts. The chain has TRBV11-2 and TRBJ2-5; 7 bases line up with TRBD1. CDR1 is SGHAT, CDR2 FQNNGV, per germline. The V segment lost 5 bases and the J segment 6 bases; nucleotides outside the gene matches: 9. The CDR3 is 14 amino acids. The CDR3 here is CASSAPGQLKTQYF. DNA for the CDR3: TGTGCCAGCAGCGCGCCGGGACAGCTAAAGACCCAGTACTTC.

The V call is TRBV9, the J call TRBJ2-6; 11 positions agree with TRBD2. The assigned J gene may be wrong: the sequence end matches TRBJ2-1 better. This CDR3 has 15 amino acids. CDR1 and CDR2 from the germline V gene are SGDLS and YYNGEE. In nucleotides, the CDR3 is TGTGCCAGCAGCGTCCTAGCGGGAGGCGTCGATGAGCAGTTCTTC. It encodes CASSVLAGGVDEQFF.

In its sample, this clonotype was seen many times. This chain uses TRBV12-3 or TRBV12-4 with TRBJ2-3; D is unresolved. The CDR3 totals 15 residues. Trimming took off 1 base at V and 0 bases at J, with 8 bases between the two ends. CDR3 nucleotide sequence: TGTGCCAGCAGTTTAGGAGGAACTAGCACAGATACGCAGTATTTT. Its protein product is CASSLGGTSTDTQYF.

The rearrangement uses TRBV10-3 and TRBJ2-3; 11 bases align to TRBD2. The CDR3 contains 17 residues. Looked up from germline, CDR1 is ENHRY and CDR2 is SYGVKD. The J segment lost 2 bases and the V segment lost 3 bases, leaving 7 bases of the junction unmatched. The CDR3 coding sequence is TGTGCCATCAGTGATTCGACTAGCGGGATACCCACAGATACGCAGTATTTT. Translated, it gives CAISDSTSGIPTDTQYF.

This clonotype was counted many times. The chain uses TRBV27 and TRBJ1-1; tentatively, D is TRBD1 (5 bases). Germline values: CDR1 MNHEY, CDR2 SMNVEV (reference sequence). The CDR3 extends over 14 amino acids. Trimming cost V 3 bases and J 1 base, with 9 bases left between them. The CDR3: CASSFQGGNTEAFF. The CDR3, as DNA: TGTGCCAGCAGTTTTCAGGGTGGGAACACTGAAGCTTTCTTT.

Note on this clonotype: A read error may account for a junction end that differs from germline. This chain uses TRBV11-2 with TRBJ2-5, with D possibly being TRBD2 (6 bases). CDR3 size: 15 residues. Germline V gene sequence: CDR1 SGHAT, CDR2 FQNNGV. The CDR3 loop reads CASSTDGTSTDTQDF. The DNA for the CDR3 is TGTGCCAGCAGCACCGACGGAACTAGCACAGATACGCAGGACTTC. Full variable domain (remainder filled in from reference TRBV11-2 and TRBJ2-5): EAGVAQSPRYKIIEKRQSVAFWCNPISGHATLYWYQQILGQGPKLLIQFQNNGVVDDSQLPKDRFSAERLKGVDSTLKIQPAKLEDSAVYLCASSTDGTSTDTQDFGPGTRLLVL.

This clonotype was seen many times. The chain joins TRBV19 to TRBJ2-3; TRBD2 matches at 9 bases. The CDR3 loop spans 17 amino acids. Trimming took 5 bases from V and 0 from J; bases not matched to a gene: 9. Germline CDR1 is LNHDA and CDR2 is SQIVND (reference sequence). This CDR3 reads CASSESWTSVSTDTQYF. As DNA, the CDR3 is TGTGCCAGTAGTGAGTCGTGGACTAGCGTTAGCACAGATACGCAGTATTTT.

This clonotype was seen a few times. This chain connects TRBV6-1 to TRBJ2-5, with 10 bases lining up with TRBD2. Near its end, the DNA agrees better with TRBJ2-1, so the J call may be wrong. This CDR3 is 15 amino acids long. Germline CDR1 and CDR2: MNHNS and SASEGT. CDR3 in DNA: TGTGCCAGCAGTGAGGGACTAGCGAACTACAATGAGCAGTTCTTC. This encodes CASSEGLANYNEQFF.

The chain employs TRBV30 and TRBJ2-1; D gene unclear. This CDR3 contains 13 residues. Trimming cost V 0 bases and J 7 bases, with 10 bases left between them. The germline gives CDR1 GTSNPN, CDR2 SVGIG (reference sequence). CDR3 sequence reads: CAWSVRGSNEQFF. CDR3 bases: TGTGCCTGGAGTGTACGAGGATCGAATGAGCAGTTCTTC.

This clonotype was counted many times. A much larger clone sits a single nucleotide away, making a read error possible. V is TRBV6-1 and J is TRBJ2-7, with 9 bases matching TRBD2. Germline V gives CDR1 MNHNS, CDR2 SASEGT. V was pared by 5 bases and J by 7 bases, with 12 bases of the junction left unmatched. The CDR3 runs to 15 residues. In DNA, the CDR3 is TGTGCCAGCAGTTCTACTAGCGGGTGGTACAATGAGCAGTACTTC. Translating it yields CASSSTSGWYNEQYF.

V gene TRBV11-2 combines with J gene TRBJ2-5, with TRBD2 identical over 13 bases. TRBJ2-1 explains the end of the DNA better; the J call may be wrong. This CDR3 contains 15 residues. Germline V gene data show CDR1 as SGHAT and CDR2 as FQNNGV. CDR3 region: CASSPTSGRGNEQFF. CDR3 nucleotides: TGTGCCAGCAGCCCTACTAGCGGGAGGGGGAATGAGCAGTTCTTC.